A single sample is the source of the 15 T cell receptor beta chains below, sequenced in a study of blood T cells in healthy people across ages. Next came a second PCR, run for about 7 to 12 cycles, which used a sample-barcoded 5' primer along with a J-beta primer mix. TCRdb redid the calling of the 5' RACE reads with MiXCR, one entry per CDR3 protein. The sample lists approximately 800,000 distinct CDR3 sequences, 35% to 40% occurring once. Sequenced sample: blood. These receptors were taken from a man between 18 and 29 years old in good health.

The chain links TRBV27 to TRBJ2-4, with D possibly matching TRBD1 (6 bases). Gene TRBJ2-7 matches the end of the DNA better, so the J call may be wrong. The CDR3 spans 13 residues. Germline CDR1 MNHEY, CDR2 SMNVEV (reference sequence). The CDR3 spells CASSLSTGTEQYF. CDR3 nucleotide sequence: TGTGCCAGCAGTCTTTCTACAGGGACCGAGCAGTACTTC.

This clonotype appeared a few times. The rearrangement links TRBV27 to TRBJ2-5; TRBD2 aligns across 15 bases. The V gene's germline CDR1 is MNHEY and CDR2 SMNVEV (reference sequence). After removal of 4 bases from V and 0 bases from J, the junction contained 3 bases not matched to a gene. The CDR3 is 17 amino acids. Here the CDR3 reads CASSSRTSGGDQETQYF. CDR3 in DNA: TGTGCCAGCAGTTCGCGGACTAGCGGGGGGGACCAAGAGACCCAGTACTTC.

The chain uses TRBV12-3 or TRBV12-4 and TRBJ1-5, with D uncertain. CDR3 length: 15 residues. The V end lost 3 bases, the J end lost 1 base, and 10 bases lay between the germline ends. The CDR3 loop reads CASSFTGMSNQPQHF. The CDR3 bases are TGTGCCAGCAGTTTTACGGGGATGAGCAATCAGCCCCAGCATTTT.

In the case of this clonotype: A much larger clone differs by one base, so this may be a read error. The J gene is TRBJ2-3, the V gene TRBV15; unclear D gene. Germline CDR1 and CDR2: LNHNV and YYDKDF (reference sequence). This CDR3 spans 13 amino acids. The CDR3 nucleotides read TGTGCCACCAGCAGAGGCATCAAGGATACGCACTATTTT. It encodes CATSRGIKDTHYF.

Notes on this clonotype: A read error may explain this, as a much larger clone is one base away. The genes are TRBV4-1 and TRBJ2-1, with unresolved D. This CDR3 comprises 15 residues. CDR1 MGHRA and CDR2 YSYEKL come from the germline V gene. Trimming left V 0 bases short and J 2 bases short, with 8 bases between. CDR3 residues: CASSQESVTYNEQFF. The DNA of the CDR3 is TGCGCCAGCAGCCAAGAAAGTGTGACCTACAATGAGCAGTTCTTC.

In DNA, the CDR3 is TGCAGTGCTAGGGTGTCTAGCGGGGATGAGCAGTTCTTC. Encoded protein: CSARVSSGDEQFF. The gene calls are TRBV20-1 and TRBJ2-1; TRBD2 matches 9 bases. Losses at the gene ends were 3 bases for V and 8 bases for J; bases not matched to a gene: 5. CDR3 size: 13 residues. Germline V CDR1 and CDR2: DFQATT, SNEGSKA (reference sequence).

V usage is TRBV5-1 and J usage is TRBJ2-7, with TRBD1 matching 7 bases. Germline lookup yields CDR1 SGHRS and CDR2 YFSETQ. This CDR3 region has 15 residues. J was trimmed by 7 bases and V by 2 bases; bases with no gene match: 12. Here the CDR3 reads CASSLEPGTVVEQYF. The DNA of the CDR3 is TGCGCCAGCAGCTTAGAACCCGGGACAGTAGTTGAGCAGTACTTC.

The V call is TRBV6-2 or TRBV6-3, the J call TRBJ2-2; 7 bases align to TRBD1. Germline trimming cut 7 bases from V and 7 bases from J; bases unmatched to any gene: 21. The germline V gene encodes CDR1 MNHEY and CDR2 SVGEGT. This CDR3 region has 18 residues. CDR3 amino acids: CASTKSIRDSEHDGELFF. The DNA of the CDR3 is TGTGCCAGCACCAAATCAATAAGGGACAGCGAACATGACGGGGAGCTGTTTTTT.

This clonotype is a singleton in its sample. A much larger clone sits a single nucleotide away, making a read error possible. The V call is TRBV4-2, the J call TRBJ1-2; 7 nucleotides line up with TRBD1. Germline loops: CDR1 LGHNA, CDR2 YNFKEQ. The CDR3 sequence is 14 residues long. This CDR3 is CTSSQQGVNYGYTF. CDR3 nucleotides: TGTACCAGCAGCCAGCAGGGGGTTAACTATGGCTACACCTTC.

This clonotype has ten or more counts. In nucleotides, the CDR3 is TGTGCCATCAGTGAGACTAGCGGGGGGGTGGACAATGAGCAGTTCTTC. Translation gives CAISETSGGVDNEQFF. This chain uses TRBV10-3 with TRBJ2-1; 13 bases align to TRBD2. Germline trimming cut 2 bases from V and 5 bases from J; bases unmatched to any gene: 3. The CDR3 runs to 16 residues. Germline lookup yields CDR1 ENHRY and CDR2 SYGVKD.

This rearrangement joins TRBV29-1 to TRBJ2-1; D not resolved. Trimming pared 4 bases from V and 5 bases from J, leaving 18 bases between. In germline, CDR1 is SQVTM, CDR2 ANQGSEA. This CDR3 contains 15 residues. CDR3 protein: CSVVTPGKANNEQFF. The CDR3 DNA sequence: TGCAGCGTTGTCACTCCAGGAAAGGCCAACAATGAGCAGTTCTTC.

About this clonotype: Mismatch with germline at one junction end may stem from a read error. V and J are TRBV12-3 or TRBV12-4 and TRBJ1-6; TRBD1 aligns across 7 bases. The CDR3 totals 17 residues. CDR3 amino acids: CASSFRTGRSYNSPPHF. The CDR3, as DNA: TGTGCCAGCAGTTTTAGGACAGGTCGTTCCTATAATTCGCCCCCCCACTTT.

The chain uses TRBV28 and TRBJ2-5; the D gene is possibly TRBD2 (6 bases). The DNA end favors TRBJ2-7, so the J call may be wrong. The CDR3 has 14 residues. CDR1 MDHEN and CDR2 SYDVKM come from the germline V gene. For the CDR3, the DNA is TGTGCCAGCGCGTCACCGGCGGGATATAACGAGCAGTACTTC. Translated: CASASPAGYNEQYF.

In DNA form, the CDR3 reads TGTGCCAGCAGCGCGACATCTAGAGGCTCCTACGAGCAGTACTTC. Its translation is CASSATSRGSYEQYF. The V and J genes are TRBV9 and TRBJ2-7; D unclear. Per the germline V gene, CDR1 is SGDLS and CDR2 is YYNGEE. This CDR3 has 15 residues. V was shortened by 3 bases and J by 0 bases, with 13 bases between the two germline ends.

The chain joins TRBV20-1 to TRBJ2-3; D is perhaps TRBD1 (6 bases). V was shortened by 5 bases and J by 7 bases, with 19 bases between the two germline ends. Germline CDR1 DFQATT, CDR2 SNEGSKA (reference sequence). This CDR3 spans 14 amino acids. In DNA, the CDR3 is TGCAGTGCTCCGCAAGGGGGAACAACTAATACGCAGTATTTT. Its protein is CSAPQGGTTNTQYF.